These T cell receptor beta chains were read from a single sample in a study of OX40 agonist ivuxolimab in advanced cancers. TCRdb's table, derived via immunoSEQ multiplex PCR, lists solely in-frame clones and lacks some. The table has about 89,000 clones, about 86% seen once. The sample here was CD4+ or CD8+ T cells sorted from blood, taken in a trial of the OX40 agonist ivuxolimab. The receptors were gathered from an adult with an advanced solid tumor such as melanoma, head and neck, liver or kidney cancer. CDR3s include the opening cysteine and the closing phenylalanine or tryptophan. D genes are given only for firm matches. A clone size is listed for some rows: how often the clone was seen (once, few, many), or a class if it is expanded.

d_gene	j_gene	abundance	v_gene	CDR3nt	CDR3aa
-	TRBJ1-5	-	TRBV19	TGTGCCAGTAGCACAGACAGGAGCAATCAGCCCCAGCATTTT	CASSTDRSNQPQHF
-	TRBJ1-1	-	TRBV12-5	TGTGCTAGTGGTTTCGGGAGAGGAGCTTTCTTT	CASGFGRGAFF
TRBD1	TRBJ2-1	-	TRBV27	TGTGCCAGCAGTACGGGACAGGCCTACAATGAGCAGTTCTTC	CASSTGQAYNEQFF
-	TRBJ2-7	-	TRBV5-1	TGCGCCAGCAGCTTGGCAGGCGGTCTCTCCTACGAGCAGTACTTC	CASSLAGGLSYEQYF
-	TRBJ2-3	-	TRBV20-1	TGCAGTGTTATGGAGGGAGATACGCAGTATTTT	CSVMEGDTQYF
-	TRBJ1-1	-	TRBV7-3	TGTGCCAGCAGCTCCGGGGGGTATAACACTGAAGCTTTCTTT	CASSSGGYNTEAFF
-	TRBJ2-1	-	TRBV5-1	TGCGCCAGCAGCTTTCCAGGGGAAACTCTGTTCTTC	CASSFPGETLFF
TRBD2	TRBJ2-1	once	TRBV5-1	TGCGCCAGCAGCTCGGGACTAGACCCCAATGAGCAGTTCTTC	CASSSGLDPNEQFF
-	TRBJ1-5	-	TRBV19	TGTGCCAGTAGTATCTCGGGCGCCTCGAATCAGCCCCAGCATTTT	CASSISGASNQPQHF
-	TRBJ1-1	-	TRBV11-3	TGTGCCAGCAGCCACCGGGGTCTGGTCCCTTCGGGATACACTGAAGCTTTCTTT	CASSHRGLVPSGYTEAFF
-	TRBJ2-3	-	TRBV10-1	TGCGCCAGCAGTGAACAGGGAAGGCCGGCAGATACGCAGTATTTT	CASSEQGRPADTQYF
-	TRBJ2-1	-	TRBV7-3	TGTGCCAGCAGCTTATCCGGGAATGAGCAGTTCTTC	CASSLSGNEQFF
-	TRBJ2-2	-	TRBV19	TGTGCCAGTAGTCCCCACAGGGAAAGGACCGGGGAGCTGTTTTTT	CASSPHRERTGELFF
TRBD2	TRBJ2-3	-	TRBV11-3	TGTGCCAGCAGCTTTAGGCGGGGGGCCTCCACAGATACGCAGTATTTT	CASSFRRGASTDTQYF
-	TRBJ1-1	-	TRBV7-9	TGTGCCAGCAGCGTGCGGGGCGCCGGCGACACTGAAGCTTTCTTT	CASSVRGAGDTEAFF
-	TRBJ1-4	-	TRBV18	TGTGCCAGCTCACCAACCTCAACTAATGAAAAACTGTTTTTT	CASSPTSTNEKLFF
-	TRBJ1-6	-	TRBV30	TGTGCCTGGAGTGTATGGGGGGCCCTCATCAATTCACCCCTCCACTTT	CAWSVWGALINSPLHF
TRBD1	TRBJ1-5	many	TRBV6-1	TGTGCCAGCAGTGGAACAGGGGTGGATTGGCCCCAGCATTTT	CASSGTGVDWPQHF
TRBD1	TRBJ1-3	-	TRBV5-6	TGTGCCAGCAGCTTATTTTCGGACAGGGGGACCATATATTTT	CASSLFSDRGTIYF
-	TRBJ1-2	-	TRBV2	TGTGCCAGCAGTGAAAACGTATACGTGGCTAACTATGGCTACACCTTC	CASSENVYVANYGYTF
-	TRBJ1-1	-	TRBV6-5	TGTGCCAGCAGTTACTCCTATCAGAACACTGAAGCTTTCTTT	CASSYSYQNTEAFF
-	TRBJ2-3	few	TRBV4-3	TGCGCCAGCAGCCAAGAGACGGGGCGTACGCAGTATTTT	CASSQETGRTQYF
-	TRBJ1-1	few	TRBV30	TGTGCCTGGAGTGAAACAGGGTACAGCACTGAAGCTTTCTTT	CAWSETGYSTEAFF
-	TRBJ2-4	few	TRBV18	TGTGCCAGCTCACCAATCCTTTCAGGGAAAAACATTCAGTACTTC	CASSPILSGKNIQYF
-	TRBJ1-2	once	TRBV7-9	TGTGCCAGCAGCCCGGACGGACGAGGGGCGGGCTACACCTTC	CASSPDGRGAGYTF
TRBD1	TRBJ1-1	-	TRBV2	TGTGCCAGCAGTAAGACAGGGCCGGGACCTGAAGCTTTCTTT	CASSKTGPGPEAFF
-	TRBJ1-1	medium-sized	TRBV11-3	TGTGCCAGCAGCGGGGGGGATGAACGGAACACTGAAGCTTTCTTT	CASSGGDERNTEAFF
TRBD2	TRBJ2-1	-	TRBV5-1	TGCGCCAGCAGCTTCGTCGGGAGGGTCTACAATGAGCAGTTCTTC	CASSFVGRVYNEQFF
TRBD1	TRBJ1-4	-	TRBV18	TGTGCCAGCTCGCCGGGACAGGGTGGTGAAAAACTGTTTTTT	CASSPGQGGEKLFF
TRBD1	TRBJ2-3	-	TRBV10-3	TGTGCCATCAAAGGGACAGCCACAGATACGCAGTATTTT	CAIKGTATDTQYF
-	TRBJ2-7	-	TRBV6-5	TGTGCCAGCAGGCTTTCGACTAACCTCGAGCAGTACTTC	CASRLSTNLEQYF
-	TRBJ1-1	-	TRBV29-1	TGCAGCGTCAAGGGTAGGGTCGACACTGAAGCTTTCTTT	CSVKGRVDTEAFF
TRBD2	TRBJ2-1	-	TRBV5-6	TGTGCCAGCAGCTTGGAGCCTAGCGGGATACCTGAGCAGTTCTTC	CASSLEPSGIPEQFF
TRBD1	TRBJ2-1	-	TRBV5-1	TGCGCCAGCAGCTTGGCAGGGGGCGGGTACAATGAGCAGTTCTTC	CASSLAGGGYNEQFF
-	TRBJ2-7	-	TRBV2	TGTGCCAGCAGTGAAGTATACGAGCAGTACTTC	CASSEVYEQYF
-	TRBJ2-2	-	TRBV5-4	TGTGCCAGCAGCCGAGCCCAGACAACTAGTGTGGAGCTGTTTTTT	CASSRAQTTSVELFF
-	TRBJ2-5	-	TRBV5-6	TGTGCCAGCAGCTTTGGGTCGGAAGAAGAGACCCAGTACTTC	CASSFGSEEETQYF
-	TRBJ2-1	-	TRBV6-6	TGTGCCAGCAGTTTTGGAGGGGGGGTTTACAATGAGCAGTTCTTC	CASSFGGGVYNEQFF
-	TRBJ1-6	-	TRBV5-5	TGTGCCAGCAGCTTTGGGGGGCATAATTCACCCCTCCACTTT	CASSFGGHNSPLHF
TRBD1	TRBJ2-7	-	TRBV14	TGTGCCAGCAGCCAGCCGGGACAGGGCGCCTACGAGCAGTACTTC	CASSQPGQGAYEQYF
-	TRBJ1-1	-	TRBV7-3	TGTGCCAGCAGCTCGAACACTGAAGCTTTCTTT	CASSSNTEAFF
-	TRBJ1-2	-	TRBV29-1	TGCAGCGGGAGACGGAGTGGTGGCGATGGCTACACCTTC	CSGRRSGGDGYTF
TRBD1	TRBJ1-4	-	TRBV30	TGTGCCTGGAGTGGAGGTAGGGGGCGCGCGAATGAAAAACTGTTTTTT	CAWSGGRGRANEKLFF